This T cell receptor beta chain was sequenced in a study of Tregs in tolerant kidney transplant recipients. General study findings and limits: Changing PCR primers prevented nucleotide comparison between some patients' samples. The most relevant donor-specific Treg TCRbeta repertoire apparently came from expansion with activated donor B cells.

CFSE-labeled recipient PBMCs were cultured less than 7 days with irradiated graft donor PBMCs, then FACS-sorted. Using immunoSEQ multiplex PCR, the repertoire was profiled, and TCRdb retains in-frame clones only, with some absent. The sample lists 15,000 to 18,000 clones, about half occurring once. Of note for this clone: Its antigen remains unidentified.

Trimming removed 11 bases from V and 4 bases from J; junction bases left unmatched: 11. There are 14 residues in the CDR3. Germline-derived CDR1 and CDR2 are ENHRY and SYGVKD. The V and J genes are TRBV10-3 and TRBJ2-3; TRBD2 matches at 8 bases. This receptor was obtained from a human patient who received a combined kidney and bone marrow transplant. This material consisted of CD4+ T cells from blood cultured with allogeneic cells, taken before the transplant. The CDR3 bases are TGTGCCGTGACACAAGCGGGGGAGGCAGATACGCAGTATTTT. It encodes CAVTQAGEADTQYF.